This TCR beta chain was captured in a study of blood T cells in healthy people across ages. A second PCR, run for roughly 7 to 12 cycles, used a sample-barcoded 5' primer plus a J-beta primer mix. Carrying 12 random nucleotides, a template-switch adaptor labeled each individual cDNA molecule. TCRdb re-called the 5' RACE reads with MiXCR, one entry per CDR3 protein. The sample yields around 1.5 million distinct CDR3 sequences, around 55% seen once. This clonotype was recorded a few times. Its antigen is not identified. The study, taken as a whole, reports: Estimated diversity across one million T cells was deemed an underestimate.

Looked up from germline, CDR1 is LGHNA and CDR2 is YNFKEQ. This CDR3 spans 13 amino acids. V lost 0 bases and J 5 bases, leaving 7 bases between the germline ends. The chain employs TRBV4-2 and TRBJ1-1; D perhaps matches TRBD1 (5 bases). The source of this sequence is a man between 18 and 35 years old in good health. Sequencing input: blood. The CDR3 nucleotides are TGTGCCAGCAGCCAAGATTGGGGGACTGAAGCTTTCTTT. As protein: CASSQDWGTEAFF.